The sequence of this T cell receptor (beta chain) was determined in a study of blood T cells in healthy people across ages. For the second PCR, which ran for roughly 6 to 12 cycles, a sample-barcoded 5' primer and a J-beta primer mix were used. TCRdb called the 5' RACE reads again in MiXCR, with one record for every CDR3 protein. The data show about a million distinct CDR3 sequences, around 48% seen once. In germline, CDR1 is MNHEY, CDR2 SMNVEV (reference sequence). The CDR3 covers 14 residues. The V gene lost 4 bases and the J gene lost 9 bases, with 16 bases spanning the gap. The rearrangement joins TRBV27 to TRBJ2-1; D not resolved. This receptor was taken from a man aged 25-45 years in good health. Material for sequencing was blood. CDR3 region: CASSSLTGPGEQFF. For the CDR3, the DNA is TGTGCCAGCAGTTCACTGACTGGTCCGGGTGAGCAGTTCTTC.